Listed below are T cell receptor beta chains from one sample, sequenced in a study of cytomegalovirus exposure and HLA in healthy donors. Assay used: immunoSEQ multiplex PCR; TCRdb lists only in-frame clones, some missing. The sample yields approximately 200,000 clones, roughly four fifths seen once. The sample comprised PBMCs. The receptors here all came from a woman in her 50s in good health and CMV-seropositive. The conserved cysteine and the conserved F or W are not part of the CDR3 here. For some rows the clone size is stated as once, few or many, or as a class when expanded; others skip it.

ASSLRAGATYEQY	NA	TRBV7-7	TRBJ2-7
ASSHHPQTGRITDTQY	NA	TRBV4-3	TRBJ2-3
ASSPSDRGTYEQY	NA	TRBV19	TRBJ2-7
ASSPRTGREQY	NA	TRBV7-9	TRBJ2-7
ASSVGGRLNTEAF	NA	TRBV9	TRBJ1-1
ASSLASTAQETQY	NA	TRBV7-9	TRBJ2-5
ASIALGAGSYEQY	NA	TRBV28	TRBJ2-7
ASILGGLAGGSNTDTQY	NA	TRBV28	TRBJ2-3
ASSYRQGAGELF	NA	TRBV6-5	TRBJ2-2
ASSFGGQGYGYT	NA	TRBV5-6	TRBJ1-2
ASSFSGTPSNQPQH	NA	TRBV28	TRBJ1-5
ASSRGTAGEETQY	NA	TRBV5-1	TRBJ2-5
ASSQDRVNQPQH	NA	TRBV2	TRBJ1-5
ASIGGAFMNTEAF	NA	TRBV28	TRBJ1-1
ASSLNVGDTMNTEAF	NA	TRBV28	TRBJ1-1
ASSPLPGGGNTEAF	NA	TRBV18	TRBJ1-1
ASRGGGVPDTQY	NA	TRBV28	TRBJ2-3
ASSPGSGETQY	NA	TRBV18	TRBJ2-5
ASSIGGAASPLH	NA	TRBV19	TRBJ1-6
ASSVGTGYGYT	NA	TRBV18	TRBJ1-2
ASSKGHPYTGELF	NA	TRBV6-1	TRBJ2-2
ASSAQGGDSPLH	NA	TRBV19	TRBJ1-6
ASSLGGGVGYT	NA	TRBV7-2	TRBJ1-2
ASSSQAGRGYEQY	NA	TRBV28	TRBJ2-7
ASSPVWRGTYEQY	few	TRBV4-1	TRBJ2-7
ASSLRQGVRSGANGLT	once	TRBV4-1	TRBJ2-6
ASSRGLSGEKLF	NA	TRBV2	TRBJ1-4
ASSLGGTENSQY	NA	TRBV5-1	TRBJ2-4
ASSQPQGLQETQY	NA	TRBV4-1	TRBJ2-5
ASSEAGTGGAF	NA	TRBV2	TRBJ1-1
ASSLHRDTEAF	NA	TRBV7-3	TRBJ1-1
ASSPHQGEQF	NA	TRBV6-6	TRBJ2-1
ASSGSTGNQPQH	NA	TRBV7-8	TRBJ1-5
ASSVASSLSEQF	once	TRBV9	TRBJ2-1
ASTSTGVNTGELF	NA	TRBV28	TRBJ2-2
ASSYLGGRAF	NA	TRBV7-2	TRBJ1-1
ASRARRDSGELF	NA	TRBV11-3	TRBJ2-2
ASSPPWETGRETQY	NA	TRBV18	TRBJ2-5
ASSQDPRQSKETQY	NA	TRBV4-3	TRBJ2-5
ASTGTDYSGANVLT	NA	TRBV4-2	TRBJ2-6
ASSVGRQGDGGTQY	NA	TRBV9	TRBJ2-5
ASRPTEPNTGELF	NA	TRBV6-5	TRBJ2-2
ASSQTGANYGYT	NA	TRBV9	TRBJ1-2
ASSATGYNSPLH	once	TRBV7-9	TRBJ1-6
ASTADSLNTEAF	NA	TRBV11-2	TRBJ1-1
ASSLSGGTGGYGYT	NA	TRBV28	TRBJ1-2